This T cell receptor beta chain was documented in a study of shared clonotypes between healthy human individuals. For the study at large: With ages of 18 to 49, the donors were a couple of women and three men.

This clone was recorded a few times. Its antigen is still unknown. Trimming removed 0 bases at V and 5 bases at J, with 17 bases between. This CDR3 spans 16 amino acids. Germline assignment: CDR1 SGHRS and CDR2 YFSETQ. Study findings and constraints: Larger estimated richness was generally seen in naive subsets than in memory subsets.

Sequencing used immunoSEQ multiplex PCR; TCRdb keeps in-frame clones, though not all of them. The sample lists around 980,000 clones, about four fifths occurring once. This TCR came from a man between 18 and 29 years old in good health. Some clones in this sample may be carry-over from other donors' samples. The sequenced sample was memory CD4+ T cells from PBMCs. Documented subset: CD45RA-negative fraction. This chain connects TRBV5-1 to TRBJ2-5, with D perhaps given as TRBD1 or TRBD2 (5 bases each). CDR3: CASSLAGDGRYETQYF. The CDR3, as DNA: TGCGCCAGCAGCTTGGCCGGGGACGGCAGGTACGAGACCCAGTACTTC.